This T cell receptor (beta chain) originates from a study of a mutant IDH1 vaccine in newly diagnosed glioma. Study-wide results and limits: Pseudoprogression showed no apparent link to changes in top peripheral T cell clonotypes.

V lost 5 bases and J lost 3, with 11 bases in between. Germline CDR1 SGHDT, CDR2 YYEEEE. The CDR3 is made up of 13 amino acids. Time point denoted: week 5, during vaccination. Vaccinated patients received 300 ug of mutant IDH1 20-mer peptide per dose, with topical imiquimod. The protocol was immunoSEQ multiplex PCR, while the TCRdb copy is restricted to in-frame clones and leaves out a portion. The table lists tens of thousands of clones, 82% of them singletons. Concerning this clone itself: Its antigen is undetermined.

The V call is TRBV5-6, the J call TRBJ1-2; D remains unclear. This TCR derives from a woman between 18 and 29 years old with glioma. Some clones in this sample may be carry-over from other donors' samples. Sample: PBMCs, taken from a glioma patient whose treatment included an IDH1 peptide vaccine. The CDR3 sequence is CASRVRGDYGYTF. In DNA, the CDR3 is TGTGCCAGCAGGGTAAGAGGTGACTATGGCTACACCTTC. Full variable domain (rest looked up from reference TRBV5-6 and TRBJ1-2): DAGVTQSPTHLIKTRGQQVTLRCSPKSGHDTVSWYQQALGQGPQFIFQYYEEEERQRGNFPDRFSGHQFPNYSSELNVNALLLGDSALYLCASRVRGDYGYTFGSGTRLTVV.